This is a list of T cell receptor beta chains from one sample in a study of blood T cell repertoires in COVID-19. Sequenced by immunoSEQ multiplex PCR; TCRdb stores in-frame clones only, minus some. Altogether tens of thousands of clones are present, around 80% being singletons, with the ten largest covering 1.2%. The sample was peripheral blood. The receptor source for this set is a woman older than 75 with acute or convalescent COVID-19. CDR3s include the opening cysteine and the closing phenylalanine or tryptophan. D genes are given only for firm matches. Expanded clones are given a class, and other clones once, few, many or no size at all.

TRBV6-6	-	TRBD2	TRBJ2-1	TGTGCCAGCACGTTTCTAGCGGGAGGCTACAATGAGCAGTTCTTC	CASTFLAGGYNEQFF
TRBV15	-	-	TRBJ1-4	TGTGCCACCAGCAGAGACAAAGCTTCTGAAAAACTGTTTTTT	CATSRDKASEKLFF
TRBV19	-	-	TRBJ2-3	TGTGCCAGTAGTATGAAGCAGGGGACAGATACGCAGTATTTT	CASSMKQGTDTQYF
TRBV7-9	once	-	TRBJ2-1	TGTGCCAGCAGCTCGCCGGGGGAGCAGTTCTTC	CASSSPGEQFF
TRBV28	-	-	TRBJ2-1	TGTGCCAGCAGTTTAAGGCAGGGGTTGAAGTTCTTC	CASSLRQGLKFF
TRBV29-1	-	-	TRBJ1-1	TGCAGCGTTGAAGAGAGCGACACTGAAGCTTTCTTT	CSVEESDTEAFF
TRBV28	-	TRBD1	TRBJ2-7	TGTGCCAGCGGACCGGGACAGGGTCTTTACGAGCAGTACTTC	CASGPGQGLYEQYF
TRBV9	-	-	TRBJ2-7	TGTGCCAGCGGAGCCTACGAGCAGTACTTC	CASGAYEQYF
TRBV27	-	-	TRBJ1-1	TGTGCCAGCAGTTCACTAAAACAGGGTACGAACACTGAAGCTTTCTTT	CASSSLKQGTNTEAFF
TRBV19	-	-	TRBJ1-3	TGTGCCAGTAGTAGGAGTAATGGAAACACCATATATTTT	CASSRSNGNTIYF
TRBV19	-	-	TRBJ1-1	TGTGCCAGTAGTCCTTGGGTCCCGGAGACTGAAGCTTTCTTT	CASSPWVPETEAFF
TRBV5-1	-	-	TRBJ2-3	TGCGCCAGCAGTACAACCGGAGGACTCATTACAGATACGCAGTATTTT	CASSTTGGLITDTQYF
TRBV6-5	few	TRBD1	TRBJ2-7	TGTGCCAGCAGTTTGGGACAGTCCTACGAGCAGTACTTC	CASSLGQSYEQYF
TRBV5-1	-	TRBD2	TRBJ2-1	TGCGCCAGCAAACTAGCGGGGACGCCCTCCTACAATGAGCAGTTCTTC	CASKLAGTPSYNEQFF
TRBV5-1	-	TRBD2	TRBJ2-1	TGCGCCAGCAGCTCCGGACTAGCGGGATCCGATGAGCAGTTCTTC	CASSSGLAGSDEQFF
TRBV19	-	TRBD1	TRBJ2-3	TGTGCCAGTGCCATCCTTGGGGGACAGCCGCCAGATACGCAGTATTTT	CASAILGGQPPDTQYF
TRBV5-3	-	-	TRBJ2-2	TGTGCCAGAAGCCCGCGGACGAGGGAGCGTACCGGGGAGCTGTTTTTT	CARSPRTRERTGELFF